This TCR beta chain was captured in a study of shared clonotypes between healthy human individuals. In the study's own analysis: ImmunoSEQ yielded junction-only sequences lacking quality scores, so filtering differed. Assay: immunoSEQ multiplex PCR; the TCRdb copy retains only in-frame clones and omits some. The D gene and trimming were derived from the DNA, and the V and J assignments and clone size from that table. The table shows approximately 500,000 clones, with around 96% occurring only once. Per germline, CDR1 SGHVS and CDR2 FQNEAQ. The V end lost 5 bases, the J end lost 5 bases, and 16 bases lay between the germline ends. There are 15 residues in the CDR3.

The sequence derives from a woman younger than 45 in good health. Sequences were obtained from naive CD4+ T cells sorted from blood. This sample's subset: CD45RA+ positively selected. The chain employs TRBV7-8 and TRBJ2-1; the D gene is possibly TRBD2 (6 bases). This CDR3 is CASSPRLDEHNEQFF. CDR3 nucleotides: TGTGCCAGCAGCCCCCGACTAGATGAACACAATGAGCAGTTCTTC.